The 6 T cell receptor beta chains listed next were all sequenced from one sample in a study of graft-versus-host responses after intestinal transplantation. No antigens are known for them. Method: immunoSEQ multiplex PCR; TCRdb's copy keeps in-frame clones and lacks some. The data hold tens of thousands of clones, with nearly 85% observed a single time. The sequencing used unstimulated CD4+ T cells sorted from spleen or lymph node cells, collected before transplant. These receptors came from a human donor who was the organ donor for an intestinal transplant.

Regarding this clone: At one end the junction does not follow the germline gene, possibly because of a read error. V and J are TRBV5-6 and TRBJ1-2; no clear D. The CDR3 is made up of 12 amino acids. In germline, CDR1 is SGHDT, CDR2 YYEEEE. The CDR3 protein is CASSKDLYGYIF. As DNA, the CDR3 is TGTGCCAGCAGCAAGGACTTATATGGCTACATCTTC.

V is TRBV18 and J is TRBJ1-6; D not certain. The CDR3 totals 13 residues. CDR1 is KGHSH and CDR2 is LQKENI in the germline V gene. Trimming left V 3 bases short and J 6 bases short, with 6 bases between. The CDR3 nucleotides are TGTGCCAGCTCACCTAACTTTAATTCACCCCTCCACTTT. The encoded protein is CASSPNFNSPLHF.

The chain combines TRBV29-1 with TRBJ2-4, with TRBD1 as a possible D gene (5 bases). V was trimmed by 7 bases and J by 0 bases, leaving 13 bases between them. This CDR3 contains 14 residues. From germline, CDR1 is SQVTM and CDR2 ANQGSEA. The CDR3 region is CSAKDTPAKNIQYF. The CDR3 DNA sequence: TGCAGCGCTAAGGACACTCCAGCCAAAAACATTCAGTACTTC.

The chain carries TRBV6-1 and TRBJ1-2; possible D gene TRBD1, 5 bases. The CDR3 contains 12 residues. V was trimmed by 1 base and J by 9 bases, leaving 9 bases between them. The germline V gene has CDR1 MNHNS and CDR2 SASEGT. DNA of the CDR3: TGTGCCAGCAGTGAAGTAGGGGCAAGCTACACCTTC. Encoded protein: CASSEVGASYTF.

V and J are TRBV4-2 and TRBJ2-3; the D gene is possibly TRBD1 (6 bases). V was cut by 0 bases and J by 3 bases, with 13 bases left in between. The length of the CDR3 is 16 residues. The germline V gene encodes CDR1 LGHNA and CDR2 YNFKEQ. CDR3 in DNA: TGTGCCAGCAGCCAAGAATCAGGGGCAGGGACAGATACGCAGTATTTT. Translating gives CASSQESGAGTDTQYF.

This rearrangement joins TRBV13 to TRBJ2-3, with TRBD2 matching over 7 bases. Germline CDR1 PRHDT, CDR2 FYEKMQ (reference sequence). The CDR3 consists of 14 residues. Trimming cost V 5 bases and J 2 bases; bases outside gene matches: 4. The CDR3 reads CASSPSGYTDTQYF. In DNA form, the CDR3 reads TGTGCCAGCAGCCCTAGCGGTTACACAGATACGCAGTATTTT.